This T cell receptor (beta chain) appears in the sequencing data of a study of cytomegalovirus exposure and HLA in healthy donors. Whole-study findings and limits: Presence/absence analyses rested on an assumption that sequencing depth was roughly uniform across donors. In an earlier analysis, about 87% or about 30%: the productive usage of most TCR beta V segments.

Germline-derived CDR1 and CDR2 are MNHNS and SASEGT. V trimming: 2 bases; J trimming: 5 bases; junction bases outside the gene matches: 8. The CDR3 is made up of 15 amino acids. In this sample, this clone turned up a few times. Its antigen is currently unknown. PCR amplification relied on 60 Vbeta primers (plus 13 Jbeta primers). Sequencing used immunoSEQ multiplex PCR; TCRdb keeps in-frame clones, though not all of them. Found here are about 150,000 clones, roughly 10% of them singletons; the top ten hold 1.5% to 2%. The sequence derives from a male donor in good health and CMV-seronegative. Source material: PBMCs. V and J are TRBV6-1 and TRBJ2-7; 8 bases line up with TRBD1. This CDR3 is CASSEPSRGLHEQYF. The CDR3 coding sequence is TGTGCCAGCAGTGAACCCTCCAGGGGGCTCCACGAGCAGTACTTC.